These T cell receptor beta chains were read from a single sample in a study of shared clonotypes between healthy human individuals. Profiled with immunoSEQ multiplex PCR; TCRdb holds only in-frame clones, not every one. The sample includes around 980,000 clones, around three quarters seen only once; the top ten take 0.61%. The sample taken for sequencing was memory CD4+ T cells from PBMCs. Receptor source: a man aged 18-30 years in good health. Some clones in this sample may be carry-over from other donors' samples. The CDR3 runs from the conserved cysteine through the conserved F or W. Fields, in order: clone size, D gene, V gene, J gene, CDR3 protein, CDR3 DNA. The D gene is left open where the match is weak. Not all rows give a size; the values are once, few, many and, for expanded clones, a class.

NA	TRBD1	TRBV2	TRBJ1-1	CASRMTGLNTEAFF	TGTGCCAGCCGTATGACAGGGCTGAACACTGAAGCTTTCTTT
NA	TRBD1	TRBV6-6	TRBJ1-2	CASRGTGHGYTF	TGTGCCAGCAGAGGGACAGGTCATGGCTACACCTTC
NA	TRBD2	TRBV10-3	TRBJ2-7	CAISESTSGRIYEQYF	TGTGCCATCAGTGAGTCGACTAGCGGGAGGATCTACGAGCAGTACTTC
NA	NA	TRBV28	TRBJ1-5	CASSRGQPQHF	TGTGCCAGCAGTCGGGGCCAGCCCCAGCATTTT
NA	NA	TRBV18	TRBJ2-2	CASSPQPRGEGTGELFF	TGTGCCAGCTCACCCCAACCTAGAGGGGAAGGCACCGGGGAGCTGTTTTTT
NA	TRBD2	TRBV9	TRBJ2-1	CASSVRPREGTQFF	TGTGCCAGCAGCGTAAGACCGCGGGAGGGAACACAGTTCTTC
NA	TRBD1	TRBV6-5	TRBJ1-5	CASSQGVGQPQHF	TGTGCCAGCTCACAGGGGGTGGGTCAGCCCCAGCATTTT
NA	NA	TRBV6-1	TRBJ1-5	CASSERGGTEHF	TGTGCCAGCAGTGAACGAGGTGGCACTGAGCATTTT
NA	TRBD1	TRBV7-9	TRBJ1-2	CAQPGGTGVQGAYGYTF	TGTGCCCAACCCGGAGGGACAGGAGTCCAAGGCGCTTATGGCTACACCTTC
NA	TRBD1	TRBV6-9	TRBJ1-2	CASRQAPGTGVSYGYTF	TGTGCCAGCAGACAAGCACCCGGGACAGGGGTTAGCTATGGCTACACCTTC
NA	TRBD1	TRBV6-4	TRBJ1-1	CASILRQGNFKMNTEAFF	TGTGCCAGCATTCTACGACAGGGTAATTTCAAAATGAACACTGAAGCTTTCTTT
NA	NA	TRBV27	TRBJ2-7	CASSLSMRNEQYF	TGTGCCAGCAGTTTATCGATGAGGAACGAGCAGTACTTC
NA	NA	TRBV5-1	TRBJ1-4	CASSAGLQGEKLFF	TGCGCCAGCAGCGCGGGACTGCAGGGTGAAAAACTGTTTTTT
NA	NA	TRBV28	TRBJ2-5	CASTDGVVQETQYF	TGTGCCAGCACCGACGGGGTGGTCCAAGAGACCCAGTACTTC
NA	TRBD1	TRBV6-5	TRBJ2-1	CASSYWGQGRGEQFF	TGTGCCAGCAGTTACTGGGGACAGGGAAGGGGTGAGCAGTTCTTC
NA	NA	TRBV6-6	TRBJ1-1	CASSYANRPTEAFF	TGTGCCAGCAGTTACGCTAACAGGCCCACTGAAGCTTTCTTT
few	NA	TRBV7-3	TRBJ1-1	CASSFVTVNTEAFF	TGTGCCAGCAGCTTCGTTACTGTGAACACTGAAGCTTTCTTT
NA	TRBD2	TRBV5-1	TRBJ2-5	CASSSVLAGGRETQYF	TGCGCCAGCAGTTCGGTACTAGCGGGAGGACGAGAGACCCAGTACTTC
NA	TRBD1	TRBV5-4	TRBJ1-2	CASSETGSYGYTF	TGTGCCAGCAGCGAGACAGGGTCGTATGGCTACACCTTC
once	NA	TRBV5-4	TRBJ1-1	CASSFWTNTEAFF	TGTGCCAGCAGCTTTTGGACGAACACTGAAGCTTTCTTT
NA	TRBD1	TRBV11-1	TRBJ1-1	CASSLMGGTGAVRTEAFF	TGTGCCAGCAGCTTAATGGGGGGGACAGGGGCGGTCCGAACTGAAGCTTTCTTT
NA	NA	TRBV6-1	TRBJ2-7	CASSEPGESSYEQYF	TGTGCCAGCAGTGAACCCGGGGAAAGCTCCTACGAGCAGTACTTC
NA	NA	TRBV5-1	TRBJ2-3	CASHQGGEADTQYF	TGCGCCAGCCACCAGGGAGGTGAGGCAGATACGCAGTATTTT
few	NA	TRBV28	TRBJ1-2	CASSPAGRVYGYTF	TGTGCCAGCAGTCCAGCCGGCAGGGTCTATGGCTACACCTTC
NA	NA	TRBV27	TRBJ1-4	CASRAGRPNEKLFF	TGTGCCAGCAGGGCCGGGCGGCCTAATGAAAAACTGTTTTTT
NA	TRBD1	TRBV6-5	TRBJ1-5	CATSTGGQPQHF	TGTGCCACTTCGACAGGGGGTCAGCCCCAGCATTTT
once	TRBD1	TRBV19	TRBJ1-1	CASYRAAGGMGTEAFF	TGTGCCAGTTATCGGGCGGCAGGGGGCATGGGCACTGAAGCTTTCTTT
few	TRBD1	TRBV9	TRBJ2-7	CASSVTGLGYEQYF	TGTGCCAGCAGCGTGACAGGGCTAGGGTACGAGCAGTACTTC
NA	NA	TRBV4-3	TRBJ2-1	CASSQDYIKIYNEQFF	TGCGCCAGCAGCCAAGACTATATCAAGATTTACAATGAGCAGTTCTTC
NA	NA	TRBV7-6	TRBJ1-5	CASSLGGGADQPQHF	TGTGCCAGCAGCTTGGGGGGGGGCGCGGATCAGCCCCAGCATTTT
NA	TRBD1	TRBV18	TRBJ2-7	CASSPGTGKYEQYF	TGTGCCAGCTCACCCGGGACAGGAAAGTACGAGCAGTACTTC
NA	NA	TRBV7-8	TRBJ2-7	CASSSNLNLMSEQYF	TGTGCCAGCAGCTCGAATTTAAATCTGATGAGTGAGCAGTACTTC
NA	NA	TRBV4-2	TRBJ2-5	CASSQGLPTGETQYF	TGTGCCAGCAGCCAAGGGCTCCCCACGGGAGAGACCCAGTACTTC
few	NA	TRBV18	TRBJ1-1	CASSPRVTEAFF	TGTGCCAGCTCACCAAGGGTAACTGAAGCTTTCTTT
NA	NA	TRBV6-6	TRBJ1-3	CASRDIGRRSGNTIYF	TGTGCCAGCAGAGATATCGGCCGTCGGTCTGGAAACACCATATATTTT
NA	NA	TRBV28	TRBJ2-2	CASRPYKRPGELFF	TGTGCCAGCAGGCCTTACAAGAGGCCCGGGGAGCTGTTTTTT
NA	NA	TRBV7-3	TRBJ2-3	CASSLWAADTQYF	TGTGCCAGCAGCTTATGGGCTGCAGATACGCAGTATTTT
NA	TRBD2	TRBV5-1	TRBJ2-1	CASSSGLAYNEQFF	TGCGCCAGCAGCTCGGGACTAGCTTACAATGAGCAGTTCTTC
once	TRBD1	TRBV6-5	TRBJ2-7	CASSPRTGLYEQYF	TGTGCCAGCAGCCCCCGGACAGGGTTGTACGAGCAGTACTTC
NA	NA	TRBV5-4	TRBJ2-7	CASSLQGTHEQYF	TGTGCCAGCAGCTTGCAGGGGACCCACGAGCAGTACTTC
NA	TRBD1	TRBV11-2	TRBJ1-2	CASSLTGGPLDYGYTF	TGTGCCAGCAGCTTGACAGGGGGCCCCCTAGACTATGGCTACACCTTC
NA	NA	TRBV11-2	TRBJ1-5	CASSLQLNQPQHF	TGTGCCAGCAGCTTACAACTCAATCAGCCCCAGCATTTT
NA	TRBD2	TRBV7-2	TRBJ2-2	CASSPGVLAGAVGTGELFF	TGTGCCAGCAGCCCCGGGGTTTTAGCGGGAGCGGTAGGAACCGGGGAGCTGTTTTTT
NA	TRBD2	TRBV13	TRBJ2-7	CASSRSGTSSKFSPYEQYF	TGTGCCAGCAGCCGGTCCGGGACTAGCTCCAAATTTTCGCCCTACGAGCAGTACTTC
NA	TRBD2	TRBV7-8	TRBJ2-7	CASSFGTSRLPYEQYF	TGTGCCAGCAGCTTCGGGACTAGTCGTCTCCCATACGAGCAGTACTTC
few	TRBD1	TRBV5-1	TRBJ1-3	CASSFGQEAGNTIYF	TGCGCCAGCAGCTTCGGACAGGAAGCCGGAAACACCATATATTTT
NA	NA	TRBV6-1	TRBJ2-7	CASSGPLGDTTYEQYF	TGTGCCAGCAGTGGCCCCCTCGGGGACACCACCTACGAGCAGTACTTC
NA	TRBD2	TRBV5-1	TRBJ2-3	CASSLGLAGRTDTQYF	TGCGCCAGCAGCTTAGGACTAGCGGGCCGCACAGATACGCAGTATTTT